Detailed here is one T cell receptor beta chain. The data derive from a study of blood T cell repertoires in COVID-19. Repertoires were generated with immunoSEQ multiplex PCR, while TCRdb's copy carries only in-frame clones and drops some. The table records 200,000 to 300,000 clones, more than 85% of them present only once. CDR1 is SGHNT, CDR2 YYREEE, per germline (reference sequence). The CDR3 is 15 residues long. Trimming removed 4 bases from V and 3 bases from J; junction bases left unmatched: 5. The chain uses TRBV5-4 and TRBJ1-3; 9 nucleotides align to TRBD1. The sample comprised peripheral blood. The source is a woman in her sixties or seventies with active or convalescent COVID-19. The CDR3 spells CASSIDRGFGNTIYF. CDR3 bases: TGTGCCAGCAGCATTGACAGGGGGTTTGGAAACACCATATATTTT.